The sequence of this T cell receptor (beta chain) was determined in a study of blood T cells in healthy people across ages. Whole-study findings and limits: Diversity of TCR beta correlated strongly with naive T cell percentage.

To note about this clonotype: What it binds is unknown.

Healthy individuals of Caucasian origin from Russia, aged roughly 6 to 90, served as donors. A second 7 to 11 cycle PCR used barcoded and J-beta primers. One entry per CDR3 protein results from TCRdb running MiXCR on the 5' RACE reads. The top ten hold over 9% of the sample, which has roughly 1.7 million distinct CDR3 sequences, about 35% seen once. The CDR3 loop spans 16 amino acids. Germline CDR1 is MNHEY and CDR2 is SVGAGI. Unmatched junction bases numbered 8, after V lost 0 bases and J lost 9 bases. The receptor was derived from a woman in her twenties or thirties in good health. Sequenced sample: blood. J is TRBJ1-6 and V is TRBV6-5, with TRBD1 identical over 7 bases. CDR3 region: CASSYSGTDRTSPLHF. CDR3 coding DNA: TGTGCCAGCAGTTACTCAGGGACAGATAGAACTTCACCCCTCCACTTT.